This T cell receptor beta chain was recorded in a study of PD-1 blockade in classical Hodgkin lymphoma. As for the study in general: Administration of nivolumab to patients was at 3 mg/kg intravenously every 2 weeks.

The CDR3 consists of 13 residues. Trimming pared 4 bases from V and 14 bases from J, leaving 18 bases between. The germline gives CDR1 GTSNPN, CDR2 SVGIG (reference sequence). On this clone itself: Its antigen is currently unknown.

Study outcomes and limitations: At C4D1, TCR diversity had climbed significantly for CD4+ cells, though not for CD8+ cells. No one has yet defined what causes the repertoire differences, which may be disease activity or prior therapy.

Clones were read by immunoSEQ multiplex PCR, and TCRdb kept only the in-frame ones, dropping some. The data hold about 16,000 clones, with around 85% observed a single time. Every patient relapsed after autologous stem cell transplantation, and brentuximab vedotin exposure varied. Magnetic negative selection of thawed PBMCs was the method by which CD4+ T cells were purified. This receptor was taken from a human donor with classical Hodgkin lymphoma. The material was CD4+ T cells from blood, obtained at baseline. The chain recombines TRBV30 with TRBJ1-6; D ambiguous. The CDR3 DNA sequence: TGTGCCTGGACAGTTCGCCCACTCATTGCCCTCCACTTT. Translated: CAWTVRPLIALHF. The full variable domain, rest sourced from reference TRBV30 and TRBJ1-6, is SQTIHQWPATLVQPVGSPLSLECTVEGTSNPNLYWYRQAAGRGLQLLFYSVGIGQISSEVPQNLSASRPQDRQFILSSKKLLLSDSGFYLCAWTVRPLIALHFGNGTRLTVT.